This is a list of T cell receptor beta chains from one sample in a study of regulatory T cells in long-lasting Graves disease. One entry per CDR3 protein, called by TCRdb with MiXCR from the multiplex PCR reads. The table includes hundreds of thousands of distinct CDR3 sequences, 13% detected once. These data were also reused for a study on T cells in Graves' hyperthyroidism and ophthalmopathy.

Sequenced here: peripheral blood mononuclear cells (PBMCs), sampled at new diagnosis, from a patient treated with antithyroid drugs. The source of these receptors is a young man with Graves disease. Both conserved end residues are part of each CDR3. Clone size is stated in some rows and not others, as once, few, many or a class when expanded.

v_call	j_call	cdr3_length	clone_size	cdr3_aa
TRBV5-6	TRBJ2-1	13	many	CASSYTGNNEQFF
TRBV7-8	TRBJ2-3	15	many	CASSFAASYTDTQYF
TRBV5-8	TRBJ2-2	17	.	CASSPGRDSVNTGELFF
TRBV2	TRBJ2-1	13	many	CASTRTGDNEQFF
TRBV28	TRBJ2-7	15	many	CASRSGLAASYEQYF
TRBV5-1	TRBJ1-4	16	.	CASRLGVYATNEKLFF
TRBV6-1	TRBJ1-5	17	many	CASSEWGQRGGSQPQHF
TRBV19	TRBJ1-1	14	.	CASSIPWGCAEAFF
TRBV5-1	TRBJ2-7	14	many	CASSLGLAENEQYF
TRBV30	TRBJ2-7	11	few	CAWDSSYEQYF
TRBV12-3/TRBV12-4	TRBJ2-3	17	.	CASTQTKPGRGSDTQYF
TRBV6-2/TRBV6-3	TRBJ1-2	14	.	CASRPGGGNYGYTF
TRBV29-1	TRBJ1-1	13	many	CSVARGPDTEAFF
TRBV20-1	TRBJ2-3	13	many	CSAREGRTDTQYF